A single sample is the source of the 10 T cell receptor beta chains below, sequenced in a study of shared clonotypes between healthy human individuals. Sequenced by immunoSEQ multiplex PCR; TCRdb stores in-frame clones only, minus some. The table shows some 2 million clones, with roughly 94% occurring only once. Sequenced input: naive CD4+ T cells sorted from blood. Noted subset: CD45RA+ positively selected. Receptor source: a man between 18 and 29 years old in good health.

The CDR3, as DNA: TGCGCCAGCAGCAAATCCGGGACAGGCCTTAATAATGAAAAACTGTTTTTT. Protein: CASSKSGTGLNNEKLFF. The chain is built from TRBV5-1 and TRBJ1-4; 8 bases are a match to TRBD1. The CDR3 spans 17 residues. V lost 4 bases and J lost 4; bases outside the gene matches: 12. CDR1 is SGHRS, CDR2 YFSETQ, per germline.

This sequence joins TRBV30 and TRBJ1-5; D is possibly TRBD1 (6 bases). The CDR3 extends over 14 amino acids. Trimming cost V 7 bases and J 0 bases, with 13 bases left between them. Germline CDR1 reads GTSNPN; CDR2 reads SVGIG (reference sequence). The CDR3 bases are TGTGCCTCGGGGGGGCAGCATAGCAATCAGCCCCAGCATTTT. It encodes CASGGQHSNQPQHF. Drawing the rest from reference TRBV30 and TRBJ1-5, the complete variable domain is SQTIHQWPATLVQPVGSPLSLECTVEGTSNPNLYWYRQAAGRGLQLLFYSVGIGQISSEVPQNLSASRPQDRQFILSSKKLLLSDSGFYLCASGGQHSNQPQHFGDGTRLSIL.

J is TRBJ2-3 and V is TRBV6-5; D ambiguous. The V and J ends lost 6 bases and 0 bases respectively, with 10 bases between them. This CDR3 has 14 amino acids. The germline gives CDR1 MNHEY, CDR2 SVGAGI. CDR3 nucleotide sequence: TGTGCCAGCAGCCTTCGATGGAGCACAGATACGCAGTATTTT. The encoded protein is CASSLRWSTDTQYF.

The V and J genes are TRBV7-9 and TRBJ2-1; D is perhaps TRBD1 or TRBD2 (5 bases each). Germline values: CDR1 SEHNR, CDR2 FQNEAQ (reference sequence). Between the trimmed V and J ends, which lost 1 base and 6 bases, there was a span of 19 bases. The CDR3 extends over 17 amino acids. In nucleotides, the CDR3 is TGTGCCAGCAGCTTAGGGAACGTCGGGACGAGGCCCAATGAGCAGTTCTTC. Encoded protein: CASSLGNVGTRPNEQFF. The full variable domain, completed using reference TRBV7-9 and TRBJ2-1, is DTGVSQNPRHKITKRGQNVTFRCDPISEHNRLYWYRQTLGQGPEFLTYFQNEAQLEKSRLLSDRFSAERPKGSFSTLEIQRTEQGDSAMYLCASSLGNVGTRPNEQFFGPGTRLTVL.

The rearrangement joins TRBV5-1 to TRBJ2-7; D unclear. The CDR3 consists of 14 residues. V was clipped by 4 bases and J by 4 bases, with 15 bases between them. The germline V gene has CDR1 SGHRS and CDR2 YFSETQ. CDR3 amino acids: CASSRGPLLYEQYF. The DNA of the CDR3 is TGCGCCAGCAGCAGAGGACCCTTACTTTACGAGCAGTACTTC.

The chain links TRBV4-1 to TRBJ2-7; 10 bases are a match to TRBD1. The CDR3 is made up of 14 amino acids. CDR1 is MGHRA and CDR2 is YSYEKL in the germline V gene. The V gene end was trimmed by 1 base and the J gene end by 9 bases; junction bases not matched to a gene: 6. CDR3 in DNA: TGCGCCAGCAGCCAAGCCGGGACAGGGGCAACGCAGTACTTC. Protein sequence: CASSQAGTGATQYF.

The V call is TRBV2, the J call TRBJ1-1; no reliable D call. This CDR3 is built from 18 residues. Germline CDR1 SNHLY, CDR2 FYNNEI. Trimming removed 2 bases from V and 0 bases from J, with 19 bases in between. The CDR3 here is CASSESVTISLLNTEAFF. The CDR3 DNA is TGTGCCAGCAGTGAAAGTGTAACAATCAGCCTCCTGAACACTGAAGCTTTCTTT.

This chain uses TRBV2 with TRBJ2-2, with 9 bases aligning to TRBD2. Per germline, CDR1 SNHLY and CDR2 FYNNEI. The V and J ends lost 9 bases and 0 bases, in that order; junction bases with no gene match: 8. The CDR3 is 16 residues long. For the CDR3, the DNA is TGTGCCAGTGGAGCTGGCGGGGGGGCGAACACCGGGGAGCTGTTTTTT. Protein product: CASGAGGGANTGELFF.

V and J are TRBV9 and TRBJ2-2; possibly TRBD1 for D (6 bases). The V end was cut by 4 bases, the J end by 5 bases, with 15 bases between. Per germline, CDR1 SGDLS and CDR2 YYNGEE. The CDR3 length is 15 residues. CDR3 nucleotide sequence: TGTGCCAGCAGCACCCGTCGGACAGAGACCGGGGAGCTGTTTTTT. Its translation: CASSTRRTETGELFF.

V is TRBV6-5 and J is TRBJ2-7, with 9 bases that match TRBD2. CDR3 length: 15 amino acids. Germline trimming cut 0 bases from V and 6 bases from J; bases unmatched to any gene: 6. The V gene's germline CDR1 is MNHEY and CDR2 SVGAGI. The CDR3 reads CASSYSAGGPIEQYF. CDR3 in DNA: TGTGCCAGCAGTTACTCTGCGGGAGGGCCGATCGAGCAGTACTTC.